The 7 T cell receptor beta chains given below trace back to one sample, sequenced in a study of spatial heterogeneity in lung cancer. Time point of the sample: blood at routine non-recurrence follow-up after resection. From tumor, nontumor lung or frozen PBMC, whole RNA was taken unsorted for sequencing. Via MiXCR, TCRdb re-called the 5' RACE reads, giving one row per CDR3 protein. The table lists about 52,000 distinct CDR3 sequences, roughly 7% of them singletons. The sequencing used PBMCs, collected at follow-up. The receptors come from a female donor with early-stage non-small cell lung cancer.

This clonotype was recorded many times. The chain uses TRBV14 and TRBJ2-7; D is perhaps TRBD1 (5 bases). Trimming took 0 bases from V and 3 from J, leaving 9 bases between them. The CDR3 is 14 amino acids. The germline gives CDR1 SGHDN, CDR2 FVKESK. The CDR3 spells CASSQDDRDYEQYF. CDR3 sequence (DNA): TGTGCCAGCAGCCAAGATGACAGAGACTACGAGCAGTACTTC. Full variable domain (outside the CDR3, taken from reference TRBV14 and TRBJ2-7): EAGVTQFPSHSVIEKGQTVTLRCDPISGHDNLYWYRRVMGKEIKFLLHFVKESKQDESGMPNNRFLAERTGGTYSTLKVQPAELEDSGVYFCASSQDDRDYEQYFGPGTRLTVT.

This clonotype has only a few counts. The chain uses TRBV29-1 and TRBJ2-5, with TRBD1 identical over 9 bases. There are 13 residues in the CDR3. After removal of 4 bases from V and 9 bases from J, the junction contained 9 bases not matched to a gene. The germline V gene has CDR1 SQVTM and CDR2 ANQGSEA. CDR3 region: CSVGGGQGRAQYF. The CDR3 region has the DNA TGCAGCGTTGGGGGGGGACAGGGAAGAGCCCAGTACTTC.

The sample holds many counts of this clonotype. CDR3 DNA: TGTGCCAGCAGCTCCTTACAGACAGGGTGGCAGTATTTT. It yields the protein CASSSLQTGWQYF. The chain is built from TRBV11-2 and TRBJ2-3, with TRBD1 identical over 7 bases. With V trimmed by 4 bases and J by 11 bases, 9 bases remained unmatched. The CDR3 spans 13 residues. Germline V gene lookup returns CDR1 SGHAT and CDR2 FQNNGV.

V usage is TRBV24-1 and J usage is TRBJ1-5; a weak D match, TRBD1 (5 bases). Between the trimmed V and J ends, which lost 4 bases and 2 bases, there was a span of 17 bases. CDR3 size: 17 residues. CDR1 and CDR2 (germline): KGHDR, SFDVKD. The CDR3 DNA is TGTGCCACCAGTGACCGCCCCCGGGGGAGTGGCAATCAGCCCCAGCATTTT. Translation gives CATSDRPRGSGNQPQHF.

Only a few counts were recorded for this clonotype. This rearrangement joins TRBV3-1 to TRBJ2-5; D is unclear. This CDR3 is 10 amino acids long. V lost 3 bases to trimming and J lost 7 bases, with 3 bases between them. Germline V gene data show CDR1 as LGHDT and CDR2 as YNNKEL (reference sequence). The CDR3 reads CASSHLTQYF. The DNA for the CDR3 is TGTGCCAGCAGCCATCTGACCCAGTACTTC.

J is TRBJ2-1 and V is TRBV29-1, with D possibly matching TRBD1 (6 bases). Germline CDR1 and CDR2: SQVTM and ANQGSEA. The length of the CDR3 is 14 residues. V lost 1 base, J lost 3 bases, and 10 bases lay in between. This chain's CDR3 is CSVEGYRVYNEQFF. Written as DNA, the CDR3 is TGCAGCGTTGAAGGATACAGGGTCTACAATGAGCAGTTCTTC.

The table lists this clonotype with a few counts. The J gene is TRBJ1-5, the V gene TRBV20-1; tentative D call: TRBD1 (5 bases). The V gene's germline CDR1 is DFQATT and CDR2 SNEGSKA (reference sequence). CDR3 length: 16 residues. Deletions cut 1 base from V and 0 bases from J, with 13 bases between. CDR3 amino acids: CSARGGRVYSNQPQHF. In DNA form, the CDR3 reads TGCAGTGCTAGAGGGGGCAGGGTGTATAGCAATCAGCCCCAGCATTTT.